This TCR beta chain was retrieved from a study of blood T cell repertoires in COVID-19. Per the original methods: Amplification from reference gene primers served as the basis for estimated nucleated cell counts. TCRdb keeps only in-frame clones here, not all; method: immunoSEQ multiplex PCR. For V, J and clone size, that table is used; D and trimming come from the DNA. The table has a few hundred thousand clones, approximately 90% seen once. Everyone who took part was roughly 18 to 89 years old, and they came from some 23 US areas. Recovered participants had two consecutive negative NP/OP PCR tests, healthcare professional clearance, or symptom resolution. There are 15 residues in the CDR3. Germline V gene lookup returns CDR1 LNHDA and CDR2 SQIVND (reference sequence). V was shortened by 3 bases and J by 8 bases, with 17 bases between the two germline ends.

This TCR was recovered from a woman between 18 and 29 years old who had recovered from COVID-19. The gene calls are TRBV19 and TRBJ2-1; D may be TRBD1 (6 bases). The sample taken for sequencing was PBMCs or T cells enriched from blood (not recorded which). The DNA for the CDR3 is TGTGCCAGTAGTATGCCGGACAGCCCATGGGATGAGCAGTTCTTC. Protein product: CASSMPDSPWDEQFF.